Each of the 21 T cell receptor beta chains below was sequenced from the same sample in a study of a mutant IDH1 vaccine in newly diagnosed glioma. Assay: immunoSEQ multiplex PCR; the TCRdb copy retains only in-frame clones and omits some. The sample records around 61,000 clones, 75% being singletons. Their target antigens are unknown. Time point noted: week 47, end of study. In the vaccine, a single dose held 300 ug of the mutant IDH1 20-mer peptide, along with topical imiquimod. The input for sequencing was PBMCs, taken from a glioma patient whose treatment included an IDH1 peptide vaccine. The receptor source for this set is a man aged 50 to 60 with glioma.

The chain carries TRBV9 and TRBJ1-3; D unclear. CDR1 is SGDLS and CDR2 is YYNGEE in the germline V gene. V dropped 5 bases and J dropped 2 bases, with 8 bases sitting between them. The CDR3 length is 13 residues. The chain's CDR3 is CASRSAAGNTIYF. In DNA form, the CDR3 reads TGTGCCAGCAGGTCAGCCGCTGGAAACACCATATATTTT.

CDR3 region: CASSPMTSGYTDTQYF. As DNA, the CDR3 is TGCGCCAGCAGCCCCATGACTAGCGGGTACACAGATACGCAGTATTTT. V is TRBV5-1 and J is TRBJ2-3; 10 bases are a match to TRBD2. CDR1 and CDR2 from the germline V gene are SGHRS and YFSETQ. The V and J ends lost 4 bases and 2 bases, in that order; junction bases with no gene match: 7. There are 16 residues in the CDR3. The full variable domain, with the rest looked up from reference TRBV5-1 and TRBJ2-3, is KAGVTQTPRYLIKTRGQQVTLSCSPISGHRSVSWYQQTPGQGLQFLFEYFSETQRNKGNFPGRFSGRQFSNSRSEMNVSTLELGDSALYLCASSPMTSGYTDTQYFGPGTRLTVL.

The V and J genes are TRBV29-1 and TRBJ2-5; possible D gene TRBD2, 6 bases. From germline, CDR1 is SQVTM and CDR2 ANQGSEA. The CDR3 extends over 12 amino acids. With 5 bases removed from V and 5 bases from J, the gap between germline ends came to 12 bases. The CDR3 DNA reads TGCAGCGTTTCCGGGGAGGATGAGACCCAGTACTTC. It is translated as CSVSGEDETQYF.

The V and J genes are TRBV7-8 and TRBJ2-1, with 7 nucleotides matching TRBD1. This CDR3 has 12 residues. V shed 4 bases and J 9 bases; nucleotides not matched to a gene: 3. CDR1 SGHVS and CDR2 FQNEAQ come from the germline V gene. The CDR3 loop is CASSYTGVEQFF. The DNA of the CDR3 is TGTGCCAGCAGCTATACAGGGGTTGAGCAGTTCTTC.

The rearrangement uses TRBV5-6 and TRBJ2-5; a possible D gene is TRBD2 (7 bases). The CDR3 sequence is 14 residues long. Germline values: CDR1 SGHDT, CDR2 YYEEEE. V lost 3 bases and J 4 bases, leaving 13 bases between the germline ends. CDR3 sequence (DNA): TGTGCCAGCAGCTGGGAGGGGGGGTCAGAGACCCAGTACTTC. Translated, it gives CASSWEGGSETQYF.

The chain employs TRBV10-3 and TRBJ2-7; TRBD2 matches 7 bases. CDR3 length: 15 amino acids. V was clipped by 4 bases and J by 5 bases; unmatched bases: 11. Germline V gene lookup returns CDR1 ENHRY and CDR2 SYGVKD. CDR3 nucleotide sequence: TGTGCCATCAGTGGGGAGGGTTACAGCGTCAACGAGCAGTACTTC. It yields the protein CAISGEGYSVNEQYF.

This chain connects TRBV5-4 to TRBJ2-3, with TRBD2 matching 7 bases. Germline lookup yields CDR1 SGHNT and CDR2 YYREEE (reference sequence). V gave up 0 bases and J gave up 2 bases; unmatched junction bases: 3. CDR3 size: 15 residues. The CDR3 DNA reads TGTGCCAGCAGCTTGGCCGGGGGGTCCACAGATACGCAGTATTTT. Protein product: CASSLAGGSTDTQYF.

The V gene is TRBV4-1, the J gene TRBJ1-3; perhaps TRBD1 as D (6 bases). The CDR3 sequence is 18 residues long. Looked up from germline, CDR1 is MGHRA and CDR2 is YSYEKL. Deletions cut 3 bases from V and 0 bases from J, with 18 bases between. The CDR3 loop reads CASSHVGAQGSSGNTIYF. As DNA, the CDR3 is TGCGCCAGCAGCCATGTGGGGGCACAGGGATCCTCTGGAAACACCATATATTTT.

Written as DNA, the CDR3 is TGTGCCAGCAGCTTAGGAGGGACTAGCACAGATACGCAGTATTTT. This sequence encodes CASSLGGTSTDTQYF. The J gene is TRBJ2-3, the V gene TRBV11-3; a weak D match, TRBD2 (6 bases). Trimming removed 1 base at V and 0 bases at J, with 8 bases between. CDR3 length: 15 amino acids. Per germline, CDR1 SGHNT and CDR2 YENEEA.

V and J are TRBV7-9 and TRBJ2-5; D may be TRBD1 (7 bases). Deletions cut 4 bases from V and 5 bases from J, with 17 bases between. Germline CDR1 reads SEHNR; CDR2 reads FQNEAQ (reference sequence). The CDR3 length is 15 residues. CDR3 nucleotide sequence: TGTGCCAGCAGCTCCGGAGGAGGGGGCCACGAGACCCAGTACTTC. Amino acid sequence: CASSSGGGGHETQYF.

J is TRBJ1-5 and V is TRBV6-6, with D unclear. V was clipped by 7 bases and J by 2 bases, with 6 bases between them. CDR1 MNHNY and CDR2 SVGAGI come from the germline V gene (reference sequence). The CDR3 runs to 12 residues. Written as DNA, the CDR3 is TGTGCCAGCAATCTGGGCAATCAGCCCCAGCATTTT. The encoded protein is CASNLGNQPQHF.

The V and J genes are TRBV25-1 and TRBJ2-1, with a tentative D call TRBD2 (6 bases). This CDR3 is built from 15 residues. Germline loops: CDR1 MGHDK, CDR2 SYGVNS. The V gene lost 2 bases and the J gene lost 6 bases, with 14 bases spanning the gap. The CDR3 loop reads CASSEPSGGFNEQFF. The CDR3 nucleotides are TGTGCCAGCAGTGAACCCTCTGGGGGGTTCAATGAGCAGTTCTTC.

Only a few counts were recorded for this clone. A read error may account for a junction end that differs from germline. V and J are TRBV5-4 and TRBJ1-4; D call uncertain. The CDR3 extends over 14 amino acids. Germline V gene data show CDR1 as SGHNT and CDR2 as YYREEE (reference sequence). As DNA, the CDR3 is TGTGCCAGCAGCTTGGCCCAGTCAGGTGGCTCCTGCGTTTTT. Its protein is CASSLAQSGGSCVF.

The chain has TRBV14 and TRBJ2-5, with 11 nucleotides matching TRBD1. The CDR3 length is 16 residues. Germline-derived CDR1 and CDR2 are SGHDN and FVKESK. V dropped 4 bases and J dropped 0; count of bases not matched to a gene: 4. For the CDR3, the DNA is TGTGCCAGCAGCCGCAGGGACAGGGGGTACCAAGAGACCCAGTACTTC. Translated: CASSRRDRGYQETQYF. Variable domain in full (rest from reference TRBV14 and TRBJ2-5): EAGVTQFPSHSVIEKGQTVTLRCDPISGHDNLYWYRRVMGKEIKFLLHFVKESKQDESGMPNNRFLAERTGGTYSTLKVQPAELEDSGVYFCASSRRDRGYQETQYFGPGTRLLVL.

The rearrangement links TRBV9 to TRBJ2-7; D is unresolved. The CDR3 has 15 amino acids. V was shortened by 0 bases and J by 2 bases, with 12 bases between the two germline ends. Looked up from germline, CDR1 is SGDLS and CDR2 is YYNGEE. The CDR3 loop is CASSVGQRFAYEQYF. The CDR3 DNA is TGTGCCAGCAGCGTAGGGCAGCGTTTCGCCTACGAGCAGTACTTC.

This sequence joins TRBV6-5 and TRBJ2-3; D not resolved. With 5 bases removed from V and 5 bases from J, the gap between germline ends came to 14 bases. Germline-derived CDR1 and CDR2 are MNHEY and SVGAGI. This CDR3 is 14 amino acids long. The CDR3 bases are TGTGCCAGCAGTGACAAACGGCCAGAAGATACGCAGTATTTT. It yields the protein CASSDKRPEDTQYF.

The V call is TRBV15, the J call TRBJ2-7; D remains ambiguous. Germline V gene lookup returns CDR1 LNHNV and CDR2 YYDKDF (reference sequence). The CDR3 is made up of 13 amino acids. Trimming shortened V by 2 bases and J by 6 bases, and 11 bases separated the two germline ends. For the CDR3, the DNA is TGTGCCACCAGCAGAAACCCCGAAGCCGAGCAGTACTTC. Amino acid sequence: CATSRNPEAEQYF.

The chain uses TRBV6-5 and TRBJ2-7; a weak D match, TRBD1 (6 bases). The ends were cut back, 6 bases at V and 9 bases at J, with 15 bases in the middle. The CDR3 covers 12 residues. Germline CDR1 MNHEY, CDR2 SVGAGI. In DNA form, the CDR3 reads TGTGCCAGCAGGTCAAACAGGGCGGCGCAGTACTTC. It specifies CASRSNRAAQYF.

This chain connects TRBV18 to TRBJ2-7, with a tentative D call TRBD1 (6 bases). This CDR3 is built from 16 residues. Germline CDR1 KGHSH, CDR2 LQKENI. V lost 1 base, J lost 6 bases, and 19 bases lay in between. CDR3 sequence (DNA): TGTGCCAGCTCACCACACCCTCCTGGGACAACCCCCGAGCAGTACTTC. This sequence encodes CASSPHPPGTTPEQYF.

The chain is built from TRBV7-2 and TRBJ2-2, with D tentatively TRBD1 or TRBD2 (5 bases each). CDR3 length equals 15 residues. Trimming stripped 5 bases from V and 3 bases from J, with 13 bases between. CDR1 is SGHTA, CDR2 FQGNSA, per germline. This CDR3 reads CASSTPGTYTGELFF. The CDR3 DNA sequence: TGTGCCAGCAGCACACCAGGGACCTACACCGGGGAGCTGTTTTTT. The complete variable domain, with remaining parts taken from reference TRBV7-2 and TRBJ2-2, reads GAGVSQSPSNKVTEKGKDVELRCDPISGHTALYWYRQSLGQGLEFLIYFQGNSAPDKSGLPSDRFSAERTGGSVSTLTIQRTQQEDSAVYLCASSTPGTYTGELFFGEGSRLTVL.

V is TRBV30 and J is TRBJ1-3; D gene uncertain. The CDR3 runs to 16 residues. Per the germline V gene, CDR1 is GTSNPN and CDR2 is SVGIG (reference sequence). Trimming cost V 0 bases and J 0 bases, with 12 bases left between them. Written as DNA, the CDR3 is TGTGCCTGGAGTGTAGGGTTCGACTTCTCTGGAAACACCATATATTTT. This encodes CAWSVGFDFSGNTIYF.